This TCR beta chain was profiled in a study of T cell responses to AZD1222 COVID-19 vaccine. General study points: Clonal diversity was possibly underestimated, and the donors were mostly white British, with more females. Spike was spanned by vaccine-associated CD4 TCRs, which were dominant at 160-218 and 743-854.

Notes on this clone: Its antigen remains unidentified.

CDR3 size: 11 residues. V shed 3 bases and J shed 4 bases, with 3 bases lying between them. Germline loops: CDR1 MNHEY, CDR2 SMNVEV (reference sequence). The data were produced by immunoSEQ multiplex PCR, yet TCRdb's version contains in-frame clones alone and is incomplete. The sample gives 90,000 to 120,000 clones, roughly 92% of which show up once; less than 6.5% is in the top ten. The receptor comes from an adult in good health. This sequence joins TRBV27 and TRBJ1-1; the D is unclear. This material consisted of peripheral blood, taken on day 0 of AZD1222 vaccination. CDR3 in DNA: TGTGCCAGCAGTTTCGGCACTGAAGCTTTCTTT. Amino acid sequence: CASSFGTEAFF.